This paragraph reports one TCR beta chain. Its antigen remains unknown. Every sample had about 9.3 x 10^4 of its TCR templates assayed. This table comes from immunoSEQ multiplex PCR, and its TCRdb copy is limited to in-frame clones, with some not included. The sample carries roughly 100,000 clones, 90% to 95% recorded once. This sample is drawn from a study of siplizumab effects on memory and regulatory T cells. The study's findings and limits: Just a small share of alloreactive clones was traced back to unstimulated subsets.

The clonotype originates from a human donor in good health. Sequencing used CD4+ T cells sorted from blood.

In nucleotides, the CDR3 is TGTGCCAGCGGGACAGGGGTCTATGGCTACACCTTC. Encoded protein: CASGTGVYGYTF. This chain uses TRBV6-5 with TRBJ1-2, with 10 bases identical to TRBD1. CDR1 and CDR2 (germline): MNHEY, SVGAGI. After removal of 8 bases from V and 4 bases from J, the junction contained 1 base not matched to a gene. CDR3 length equals 12 residues.